Listed here are 30 T cell receptor beta chains from one sample, sequenced in a study of blood T cells in healthy people across ages. The use of a sample-barcoded 5' primer and a J-beta primer mix characterized a second PCR of about 7 to 12 cycles. TCRdb re-called the 5' RACE reads with MiXCR, one entry per CDR3 protein. The sample yields around 1,000,000 distinct CDR3 sequences, 30% to 40% seen once. The sequenced sample consisted of blood. Receptor source: a man between 18 and 35 years old in good health.

This clonotype was counted a single time. This chain links TRBV5-1 with TRBJ2-7; 11 bases match TRBD2. The J call may be in error: the DNA end matches TRBJ2-5 better. Per germline, CDR1 SGHRS and CDR2 YFSETQ. CDR3 length: 16 amino acids. CDR3 residues: CASSLETSGGRETQYF. DNA for the CDR3: TGCGCCAGCAGCTTGGAAACTAGCGGGGGACGAGAGACCCAGTACTTC.

V usage is TRBV20-1 and J usage is TRBJ2-1; 9 bases line up with TRBD2. V gave up 5 bases and J gave up 0 bases; unmatched junction bases: 8. CDR3 length: 16 amino acids. Germline V lookup: CDR1 DFQATT, CDR2 SNEGSKA (reference sequence). For the CDR3, the DNA is TGCAGTGCTTGGCTAGCGGGGAAGAGCTCCTACAATGAGCAGTTCTTC. It codes for CSAWLAGKSSYNEQFF.

This rearrangement joins TRBV20-1 to TRBJ2-5, with D hard to call. Germline V gives CDR1 DFQATT, CDR2 SNEGSKA (reference sequence). V was pared by 0 bases and J by 3 bases, with 8 bases between. The CDR3 length is 13 residues. The CDR3 region has the DNA TGCAGTGCTAGAGATGTTAGAAAAGAGACCCAGTACTTC. Encoded protein: CSARDVRKETQYF.

This clonotype was counted a few times. The chain employs TRBV9 and TRBJ2-5, with D tentatively TRBD2 (6 bases). CDR1 and CDR2 from the germline V gene are SGDLS and YYNGEE. This CDR3 comprises 16 residues. With 2 bases removed from V and 5 bases from J, the gap between germline ends came to 19 bases. The CDR3 region is CASSVSSVGSYETQYF. The DNA for the CDR3 is TGTGCCAGCAGCGTTTCTAGCGTGGGGAGCTATGAGACCCAGTACTTC.

J is TRBJ2-5 and V is TRBV20-1, with D possibly TRBD2 on 7 matching bases. V lost 0 bases to trimming and J lost 3 bases, with 29 bases between them. The CDR3 contains 20 residues. CDR1 is DFQATT and CDR2 is SNEGSKA in the germline V gene (reference sequence). CDR3 DNA sequence: TGCAGTGCTAGAGATGGATGGCGGAGCTTCGGGGGGCGATCGAAAGAGACCCAGTACTTC. It is translated as CSARDGWRSFGGRSKETQYF.

The count of this clonotype is one. This chain uses TRBV10-3 with TRBJ2-2; 9 nucleotides align to TRBD1. V dropped 8 bases and J dropped 6; count of bases not matched to a gene: 10. Germline V gene data show CDR1 as ENHRY and CDR2 as SYGVKD. The CDR3 is 15 residues long. This chain's CDR3 is CAIGQRDRDSGELFF. The CDR3 coding sequence is TGTGCCATCGGCCAGCGGGACAGGGACTCCGGGGAGCTGTTTTTT.

This clonotype was detected a few times. CDR3 sequence reads: CASRTADRSSYNSPLHF. The CDR3, as DNA: TGTGCCAGCAGGACGGCTGATCGGAGCTCCTATAATTCACCCCTCCACTTT. The rearrangement joins TRBV11-2 to TRBJ1-6; D not certain. The CDR3 runs 17 residues. The V end was cut by 6 bases, the J end by 0 bases, with 15 bases between. Germline V gene lookup returns CDR1 SGHAT and CDR2 FQNNGV.

This clonotype was detected only a few times. This chain uses TRBV29-1 with TRBJ1-1; D is ambiguous. V was clipped by 5 bases and J by 4 bases, with 8 bases between them. The CDR3 totals 11 residues. The V gene's germline CDR1 is SQVTM and CDR2 ANQGSEA. CDR3 nucleotides: TGCAGCGTTCGGGTACTCACTGAAGCTTTCTTT. Encoded protein: CSVRVLTEAFF.

This clonotype was picked up a small number of times. V usage is TRBV7-2 and J usage is TRBJ2-7; D is ambiguous. This CDR3 region has 14 residues. Trimming pared 5 bases from V and 2 bases from J, leaving 13 bases between. Germline assignment: CDR1 SGHTA and CDR2 FQGNSA. CDR3 bases: TGTGCCAGCAGCCCCCAAGGGTTAACCTACGAGCAGTACTTC. Protein product: CASSPQGLTYEQYF.

About this clonotype: A read error may be the cause here, since a much bigger clone is one base away. The J gene is TRBJ2-1, the V gene TRBV12-3 or TRBV12-4; tentative D call: TRBD2 (5 bases). The CDR3 sequence is 15 residues long. Trimming took 2 bases from V and 2 from J, leaving 10 bases between them. Here the CDR3 DNA reads TGTGCCAGCAGTTTAAGTCAGAGGGCCTACAATGAGCAGTTCTTC. Residues: CASSLSQRAYNEQFF.

This clonotype appeared a single time. CDR3 coding DNA: TGTGCCAGCAGCCCGGCCGGGCTTTTGGAGACCCAGTACTTC. Translating it yields CASSPAGLLETQYF. This chain links TRBV7-2 with TRBJ2-7; no clear D. The tail of the sequence fits TRBJ2-5 better, so the J call may be wrong. Germline V gene lookup returns CDR1 SGHTA and CDR2 FQGNSA. CDR3 length: 14 residues.

In this sample, this clonotype turned up a few times. This chain joins TRBV7-3 and TRBJ2-3, with a possible D match to TRBD2 (5 bases). The CDR3 has 15 residues. From germline, CDR1 is SGHTA and CDR2 FQGTGA. V was pared by 0 bases and J by 2 bases, with 9 bases between. CDR3 in DNA: TGTGCCAGCAGCTTAACACGGGGAGACACAGATACGCAGTATTTT. As protein: CASSLTRGDTDTQYF.

This clonotype has a single count. V and J are TRBV30 and TRBJ2-2; D uncertain. The germline V and J ends were trimmed by 3 bases and 4 bases, with 6 bases remaining between them. This CDR3 region has 12 residues. Germline V gene lookup returns CDR1 GTSNPN and CDR2 SVGIG (reference sequence). CDR3 loop: CAWSRFTGELFF. The CDR3 region has the DNA TGTGCCTGGAGCCGTTTCACCGGGGAGCTGTTTTTT. Full variable domain (remainder filled in from reference TRBV30 and TRBJ2-2): SQTIHQWPATLVQPVGSPLSLECTVEGTSNPNLYWYRQAAGRGLQLLFYSVGIGQISSEVPQNLSASRPQDRQFILSSKKLLLSDSGFYLCAWSRFTGELFFGEGSRLTVL.

The chain employs TRBV7-9 and TRBJ2-3; TRBD2 agrees at 10 bases. Unmatched junction bases numbered 7, after V lost 5 bases and J lost 5 bases. The CDR3 covers 15 residues. Germline CDR1 is SEHNR and CDR2 is FQNEAQ (reference sequence). The CDR3 is CASSPPGTSEDTQYF. The DNA for the CDR3 is TGTGCCAGCAGCCCTCCCGGGACTAGCGAAGATACGCAGTATTTT.

This clonotype was recorded a few times. The chain recombines TRBV28 with TRBJ1-2; D may be TRBD1 (6 bases). The CDR3 runs 14 residues. V lost 1 base to trimming and J lost 7 bases, with 13 bases between them. CDR1 is MDHEN, CDR2 SYDVKM, per germline. CDR3 residues: CASSLYRDLPGYTF. The CDR3 DNA follows: TGTGCCAGCAGTTTATACAGGGATTTGCCTGGCTACACCTTC.

As concerns this clonotype: A much larger clone lies a single base off, so this may be a read error. V and J are TRBV2 and TRBJ2-2; possibly TRBD1 for D (6 bases). V lost 6 bases and J 0 bases, leaving 14 bases between the germline ends. The germline V gene encodes CDR1 SNHLY and CDR2 FYNNEI. CDR3 size: 16 residues. CDR3 DNA sequence: TGTGCCAGCAGGCCTCCGGGACAAGCGAACACCGGGGAGCTGTTTTTT. Protein: CASRPPGQANTGELFF.

This clonotype was found a few times. This chain uses TRBV12-3 or TRBV12-4 with TRBJ1-2; possibly TRBD1 for D (6 bases). V dropped 8 bases and J dropped 5 bases, with 24 bases sitting between them. The CDR3 extends over 16 amino acids. The CDR3 region is CASPRGGIPLIYGYTF. CDR3 DNA sequence: TGTGCCAGCCCAAGGGGGGGTATACCCCTCATTTATGGCTACACCTTC.

J is TRBJ2-7 and V is TRBV27; D is perhaps TRBD1 or TRBD2 (6 bases each). The CDR3 is 16 residues long. V lost 4 bases to trimming and J lost 0 bases, with 16 bases between them. Germline V lookup: CDR1 MNHEY, CDR2 SMNVEV (reference sequence). Here the CDR3 DNA reads TGTGCCAGCAGTTCCCTAGGGGGGCCGTTCTCCTACGAGCAGTACTTC. Encoded protein: CASSSLGGPFSYEQYF.

The chain combines TRBV21-1 with TRBJ2-1; the table's D call, TRBD2, has no DNA check behind it. TRBV21-1 is classified as a pseudogene. This CDR3 region has 13 residues. The CDR3 coding sequence is TGTACCAGCAGCAACCTGCGGGACAATGAGCAGTTCTTC. Protein sequence: CTSSNLRDNEQFF.

This chain joins TRBV5-1 and TRBJ1-1; D is possibly TRBD1 (6 bases). Germline-derived CDR1 and CDR2 are SGHRS and YFSETQ. Trimming took off 1 base at V and 4 bases at J, with 11 bases between the two ends. The CDR3 sequence is 14 residues long. DNA for the CDR3: TGCGCCAGCAGCTTGTCTGGGGGCCCCACTGAAGCTTTCTTT. It codes for CASSLSGGPTEAFF.

This rearrangement joins TRBV4-2 to TRBJ2-4, with 10 bases identical to TRBD1. The trim removed 3 bases at V and 13 bases at J, leaving 12 bases unmatched. The CDR3 contains 15 residues. The germline V gene encodes CDR1 LGHNA and CDR2 YNFKEQ. DNA of the CDR3: TGTGCCAGCAGCCAGTCGGGACAGGGGATTAAAGAGCAGTACTTC. Translated: CASSQSGQGIKEQYF.

This clonotype was seen a handful of times. V is TRBV28 and J is TRBJ1-2; 9 bases line up with TRBD1. This CDR3 is 13 amino acids long. With V trimmed by 4 bases and J by 7 bases, 4 bases remained unmatched. CDR1 is MDHEN and CDR2 is SYDVKM in the germline V gene. Here the CDR3 reads CASSSTGGIGYTF. The CDR3 region has the DNA TGTGCCAGCAGTTCGACAGGGGGGATTGGCTACACCTTC.

The J gene is TRBJ1-1, the V gene TRBV20-1; D is possibly TRBD1 (5 bases). V lost 0 bases to trimming and J lost 2 bases, with 16 bases between them. CDR1 and CDR2 (germline): DFQATT, SNEGSKA (reference sequence). This CDR3 is 16 amino acids long. This CDR3 reads CSARDSARELNTEAFF. The CDR3 nucleotides are TGCAGTGCTAGAGATAGTGCCAGGGAGCTCAACACTGAAGCTTTCTTT.

This clonotype was detected a few times. The rearrangement uses TRBV2 and TRBJ2-3; the D is unclear. Germline CDR1 SNHLY, CDR2 FYNNEI. The V gene lost 8 bases and the J gene lost 4 bases, with 16 bases spanning the gap. This CDR3 comprises 14 residues. The CDR3 DNA follows: TGTGCCAGCCTAAGTGGACCTGGATCAGATACGCAGTATTTT. Its protein is CASLSGPGSDTQYF.

With respect to this clonotype: A read error may explain this, as a much larger clone is one base away. The J gene is TRBJ2-7, the V gene TRBV20-1; tentative D call: TRBD1 (6 bases). Looked up from germline, CDR1 is DFQATT and CDR2 is SNEGSKA (reference sequence). The germline V and J ends were trimmed by 0 bases and 3 bases, with 15 bases remaining between them. This CDR3 has 15 amino acids. DNA of the CDR3: TGCAGTGCTAGAGATCCGACGACAGGCTTCTACGAGCAGTACTTC. Amino acids: CSARDPTTGFYEQYF.

The count of this clonotype is one. V and J are TRBV27 and TRBJ2-3, with D unclear. The germline CDR1 and CDR2 sequences are MNHEY and SMNVEV (reference sequence). There are 13 residues in the CDR3. Trimming removed 0 bases from V and 8 bases from J, with 9 bases in between. CDR3 sequence reads: CASSLSLLGTQYF. CDR3 DNA: TGTGCCAGCAGTTTATCTCTCCTGGGTACGCAGTATTTT.

The V and J genes are TRBV2 and TRBJ1-5; D call uncertain. The germline V gene has CDR1 SNHLY and CDR2 FYNNEI. V lost 2 bases to trimming and J lost 6 bases, with 11 bases between them. The CDR3 runs to 14 residues. The CDR3 nucleotides are TGTGCCAGCAGTGAATACGGTGGGAGTCAGCCCCAGCATTTT. Translating it yields CASSEYGGSQPQHF.

This sequence joins TRBV4-2 and TRBJ2-7; the D is unclear. This CDR3 contains 16 residues. V lost 4 bases, J lost 2 bases, and 18 bases lay in between. From germline, CDR1 is LGHNA and CDR2 YNFKEQ. The CDR3 reads CASSPEGVAETYEQYF. The CDR3 bases are TGTGCCAGCAGCCCGGAAGGAGTAGCCGAAACCTACGAGCAGTACTTC.

This clonotype was seen a few times. The CDR3 protein is CASSRGGVWYGYTF. CDR3 DNA sequence: TGTGCCAGCAGCAGAGGTGGGGTATGGTATGGCTACACCTTC. The chain carries TRBV9 and TRBJ1-2; D unresolved. V dropped 4 bases and J dropped 5 bases, with 15 bases sitting between them. The CDR3 length is 14 residues. In germline, CDR1 is SGDLS, CDR2 YYNGEE. Together with reference TRBV9 and TRBJ1-2, the CDR3 gives the full variable domain: DSGVTQTPKHLITATGQRVTLRCSPRSGDLSVYWYQQSLDQGLQFLIQYYNGEERAKGNILERFSAQQFPDLHSELNLSSLELGDSALYFCASSRGGVWYGYTFGSGTRLTVV.

In its sample, this clonotype was seen a few times. The rearrangement uses TRBV5-1 and TRBJ2-7; tentatively, D is TRBD1 (5 bases). Germline loops: CDR1 SGHRS, CDR2 YFSETQ. Deletions cut 1 base from V and 6 bases from J, with 8 bases between. CDR3 size: 12 residues. CDR3 region: CASSLYQGEQYF. The CDR3 DNA reads TGCGCCAGCAGCTTGTATCAGGGCGAGCAGTACTTC.